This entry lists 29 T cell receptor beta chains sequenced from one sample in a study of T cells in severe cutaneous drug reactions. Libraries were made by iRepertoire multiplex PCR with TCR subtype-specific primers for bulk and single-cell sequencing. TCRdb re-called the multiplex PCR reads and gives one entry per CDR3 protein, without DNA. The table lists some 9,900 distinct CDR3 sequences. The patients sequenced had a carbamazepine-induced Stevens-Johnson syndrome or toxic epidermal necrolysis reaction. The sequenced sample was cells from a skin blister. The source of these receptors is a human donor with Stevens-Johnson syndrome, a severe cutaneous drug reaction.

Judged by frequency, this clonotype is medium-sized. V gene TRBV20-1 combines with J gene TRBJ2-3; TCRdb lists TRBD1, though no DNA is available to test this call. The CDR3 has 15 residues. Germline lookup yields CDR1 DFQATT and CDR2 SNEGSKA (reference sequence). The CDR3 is CSARAETGTRNTQYF.

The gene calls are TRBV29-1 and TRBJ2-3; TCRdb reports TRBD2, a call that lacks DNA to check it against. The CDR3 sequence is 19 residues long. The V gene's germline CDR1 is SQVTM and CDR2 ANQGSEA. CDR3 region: CSVEAPRTSGSIGTDTQYF.

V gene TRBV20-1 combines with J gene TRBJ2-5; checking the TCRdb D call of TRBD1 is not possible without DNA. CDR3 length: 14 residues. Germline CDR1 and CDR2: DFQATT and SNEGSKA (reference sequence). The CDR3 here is CSALSDRVLETQYF.

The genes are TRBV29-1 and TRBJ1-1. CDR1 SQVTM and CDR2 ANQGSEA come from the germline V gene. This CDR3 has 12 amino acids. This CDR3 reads CSVDGGNTEAFF. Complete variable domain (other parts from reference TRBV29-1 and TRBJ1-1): SAVISQKPSRDICQRGTSLTIQCQVDSQVTMMFWYRQQPGQSLTLIATANQGSEATYESGFVIDKFPISRPNLTFSTLTVSNMSPEDSSIYLCSVDGGNTEAFFGQGTRLTVV.

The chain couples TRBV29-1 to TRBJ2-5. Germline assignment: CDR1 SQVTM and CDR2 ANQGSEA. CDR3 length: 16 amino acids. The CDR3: CSVERKGIWGQETQYF.

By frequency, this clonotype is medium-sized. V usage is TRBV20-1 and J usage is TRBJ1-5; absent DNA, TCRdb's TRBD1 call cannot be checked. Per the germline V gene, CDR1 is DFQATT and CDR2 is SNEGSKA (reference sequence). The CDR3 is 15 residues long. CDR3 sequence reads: CSAREPRDTGQPQHF.

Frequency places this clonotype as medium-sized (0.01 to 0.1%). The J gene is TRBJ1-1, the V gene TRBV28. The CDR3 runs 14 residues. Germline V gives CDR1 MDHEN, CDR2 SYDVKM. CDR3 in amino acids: CASSLRNQGTEAFF.

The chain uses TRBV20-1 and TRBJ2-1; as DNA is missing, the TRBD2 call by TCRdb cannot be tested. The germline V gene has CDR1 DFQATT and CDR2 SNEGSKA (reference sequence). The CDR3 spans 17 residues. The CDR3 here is CSARVFGGSTPYNEQFF.

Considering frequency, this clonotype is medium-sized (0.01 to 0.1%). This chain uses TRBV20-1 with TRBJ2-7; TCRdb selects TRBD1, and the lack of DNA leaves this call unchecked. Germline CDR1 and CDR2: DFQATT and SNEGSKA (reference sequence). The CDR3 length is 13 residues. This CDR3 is CSGATGTAYEQYF.

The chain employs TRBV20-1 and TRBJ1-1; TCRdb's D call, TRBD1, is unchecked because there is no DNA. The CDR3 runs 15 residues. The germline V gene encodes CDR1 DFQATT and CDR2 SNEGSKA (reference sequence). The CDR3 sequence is CSAKGGVKWNTEAFF.

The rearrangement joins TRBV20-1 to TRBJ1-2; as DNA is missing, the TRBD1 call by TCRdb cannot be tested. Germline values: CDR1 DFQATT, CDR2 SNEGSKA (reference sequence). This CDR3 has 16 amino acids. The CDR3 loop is CSAREWAERSNYGYTF.

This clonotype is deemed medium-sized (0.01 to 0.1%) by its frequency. CDR3 in amino acids: CTSRGGHTDTQYF. The chain has TRBV20-1 and TRBJ2-3; without DNA, the TCRdb call of TRBD2 cannot be checked. CDR1 is DFQATT, CDR2 SNEGSKA, per germline (reference sequence). There are 13 residues in the CDR3.

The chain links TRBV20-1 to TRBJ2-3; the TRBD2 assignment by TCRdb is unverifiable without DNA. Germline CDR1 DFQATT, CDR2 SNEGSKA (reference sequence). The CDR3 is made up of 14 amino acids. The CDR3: CSAPGLRGGDTQYF.

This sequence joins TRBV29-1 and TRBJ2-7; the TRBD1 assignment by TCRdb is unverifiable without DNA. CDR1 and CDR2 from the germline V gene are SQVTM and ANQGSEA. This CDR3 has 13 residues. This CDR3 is CSVVPSGSYEQYF.

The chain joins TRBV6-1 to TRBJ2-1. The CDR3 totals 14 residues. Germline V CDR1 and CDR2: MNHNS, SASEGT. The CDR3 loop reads CASNRGTLYNEQFF.

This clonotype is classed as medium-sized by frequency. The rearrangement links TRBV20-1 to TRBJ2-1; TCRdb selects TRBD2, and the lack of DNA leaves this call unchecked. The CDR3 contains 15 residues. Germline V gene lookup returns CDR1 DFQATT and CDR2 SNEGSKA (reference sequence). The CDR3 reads CSARVTSGRNNEQFF.

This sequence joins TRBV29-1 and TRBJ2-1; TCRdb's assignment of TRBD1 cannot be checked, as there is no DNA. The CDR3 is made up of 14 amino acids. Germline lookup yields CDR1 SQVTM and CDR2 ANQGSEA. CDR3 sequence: CSAGGKNSYNEQFF.

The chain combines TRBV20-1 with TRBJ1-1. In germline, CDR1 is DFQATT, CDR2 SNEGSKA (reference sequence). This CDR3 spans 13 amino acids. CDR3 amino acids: CSEHGDMNTEAFF.

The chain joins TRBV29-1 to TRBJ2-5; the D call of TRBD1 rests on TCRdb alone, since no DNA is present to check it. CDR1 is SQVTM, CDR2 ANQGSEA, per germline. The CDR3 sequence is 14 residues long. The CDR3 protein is CSVDLGRGSETQYF. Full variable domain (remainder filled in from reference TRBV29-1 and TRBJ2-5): SAVISQKPSRDICQRGTSLTIQCQVDSQVTMMFWYRQQPGQSLTLIATANQGSEATYESGFVIDKFPISRPNLTFSTLTVSNMSPEDSSIYLCSVDLGRGSETQYFGPGTRLLVL.

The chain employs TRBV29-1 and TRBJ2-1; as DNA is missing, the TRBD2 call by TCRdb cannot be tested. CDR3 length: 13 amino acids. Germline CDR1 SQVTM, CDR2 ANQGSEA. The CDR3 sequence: CSVPGLAWNEQFF.

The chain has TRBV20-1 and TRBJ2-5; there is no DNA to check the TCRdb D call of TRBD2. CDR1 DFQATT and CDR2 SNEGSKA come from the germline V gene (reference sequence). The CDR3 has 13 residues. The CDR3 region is CSARVGSVETQYF.

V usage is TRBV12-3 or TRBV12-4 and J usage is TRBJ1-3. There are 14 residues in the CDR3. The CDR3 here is CASSLRPSGNTIYF.

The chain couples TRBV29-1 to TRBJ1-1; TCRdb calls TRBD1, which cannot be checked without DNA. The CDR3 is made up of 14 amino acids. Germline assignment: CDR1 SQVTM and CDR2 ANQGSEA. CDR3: CSVQGALLNTEAFF.

This chain's CDR3 is CSARDPLAGRSTDTQYF. The gene calls are TRBV20-1 and TRBJ2-3; TCRdb proposes TRBD1, but this gene call is untestable without DNA. The CDR3 covers 17 residues. Germline V lookup: CDR1 DFQATT, CDR2 SNEGSKA (reference sequence).

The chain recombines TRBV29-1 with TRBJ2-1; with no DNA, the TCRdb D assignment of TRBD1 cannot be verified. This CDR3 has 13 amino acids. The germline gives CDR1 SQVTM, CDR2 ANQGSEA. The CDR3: CSVVWGRGNEQFF.

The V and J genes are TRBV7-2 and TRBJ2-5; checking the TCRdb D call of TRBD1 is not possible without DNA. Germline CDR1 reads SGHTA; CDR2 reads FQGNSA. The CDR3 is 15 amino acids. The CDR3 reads CASIPTGGPGETQYF. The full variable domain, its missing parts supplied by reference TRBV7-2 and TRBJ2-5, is GAGVSQSPSNKVTEKGKDVELRCDPISGHTALYWYRQSLGQGLEFLIYFQGNSAPDKSGLPSDRFSAERTGGSVSTLTIQRTQQEDSAVYLCASIPTGGPGETQYFGPGTRLLVL.

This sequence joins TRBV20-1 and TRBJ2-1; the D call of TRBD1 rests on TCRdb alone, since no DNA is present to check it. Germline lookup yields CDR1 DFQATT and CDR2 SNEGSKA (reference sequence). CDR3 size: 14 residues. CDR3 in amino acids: CSALTGDGYNEQFF.

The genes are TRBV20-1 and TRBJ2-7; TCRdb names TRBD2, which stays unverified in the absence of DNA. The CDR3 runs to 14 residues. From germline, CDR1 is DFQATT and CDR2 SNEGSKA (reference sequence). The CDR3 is CSARDPSGRVEQYF.

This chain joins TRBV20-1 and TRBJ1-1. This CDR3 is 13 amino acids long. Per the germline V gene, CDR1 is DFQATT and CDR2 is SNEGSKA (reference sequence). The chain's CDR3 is CSAPLHPNTEAFF.